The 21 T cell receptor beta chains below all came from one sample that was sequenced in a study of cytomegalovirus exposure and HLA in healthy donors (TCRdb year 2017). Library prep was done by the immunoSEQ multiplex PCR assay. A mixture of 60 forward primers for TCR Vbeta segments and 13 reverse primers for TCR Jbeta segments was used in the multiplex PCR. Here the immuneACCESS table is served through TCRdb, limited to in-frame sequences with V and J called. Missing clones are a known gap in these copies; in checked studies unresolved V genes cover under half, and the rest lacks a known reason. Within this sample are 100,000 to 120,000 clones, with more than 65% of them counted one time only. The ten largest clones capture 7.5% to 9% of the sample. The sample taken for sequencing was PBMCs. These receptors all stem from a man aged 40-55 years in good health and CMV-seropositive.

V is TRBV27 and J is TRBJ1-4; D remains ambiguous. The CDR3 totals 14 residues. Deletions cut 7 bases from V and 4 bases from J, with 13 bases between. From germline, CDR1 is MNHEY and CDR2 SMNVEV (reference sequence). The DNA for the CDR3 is TGTGCCAGCAATGACGGAGGGAGTAATGAAAAACTGTTTTTT. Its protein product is CASNDGGSNEKLFF. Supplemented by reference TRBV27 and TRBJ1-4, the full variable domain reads EAQVTQNPRYLITVTGKKLTVTCSQNMNHEYMSWYRQDPGLGLRQIYYSMNVEVTDKGDVPEGYKVSRKEKRNFPLILESPSPNQTSLYFCASNDGGSNEKLFFGSGTQLSVL.

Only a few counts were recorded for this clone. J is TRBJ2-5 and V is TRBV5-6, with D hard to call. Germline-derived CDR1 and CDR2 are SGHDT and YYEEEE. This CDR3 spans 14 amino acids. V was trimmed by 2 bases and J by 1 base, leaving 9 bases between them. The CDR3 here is CASSFVAAQETQYF. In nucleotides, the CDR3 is TGTGCCAGCAGCTTCGTGGCCGCCCAAGAGACCCAGTACTTC.

CDR3 sequence reads: CASSFGGTGANTEAFF. CDR3 nucleotide sequence: TGTGCCAGCTCGTTCGGTGGGACTGGGGCGAACACTGAAGCTTTCTTT. The rearrangement links TRBV18 to TRBJ1-1, with a tentative D call TRBD1 (5 bases). The CDR3 has 16 residues. V was trimmed by 6 bases and J by 1 base, leaving 18 bases between them. Germline values: CDR1 KGHSH, CDR2 LQKENI.

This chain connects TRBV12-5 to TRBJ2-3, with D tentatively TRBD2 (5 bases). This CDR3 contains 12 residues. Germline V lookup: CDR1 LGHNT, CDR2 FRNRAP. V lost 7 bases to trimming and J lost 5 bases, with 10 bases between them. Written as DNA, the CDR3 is TGTGCTAGTGCTCCAGGAGGAGATACGCAGTATTTT. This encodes CASAPGGDTQYF.

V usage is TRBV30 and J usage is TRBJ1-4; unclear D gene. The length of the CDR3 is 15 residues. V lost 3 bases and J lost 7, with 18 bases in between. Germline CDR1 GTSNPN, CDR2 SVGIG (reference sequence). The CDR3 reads CAWSPGGSEGEKLFF. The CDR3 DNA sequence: TGTGCCTGGAGCCCCGGAGGGTCCGAGGGTGAAAAACTGTTTTTT.

The chain's CDR3 is CALDRRVGTEAFF. CDR3 nucleotide sequence: TGTGCCTTGGACCGGCGGGTTGGAACTGAAGCTTTCTTT. The chain links TRBV30 to TRBJ1-1; D gene uncertain. The CDR3 is made up of 13 amino acids. V shed 7 bases and J shed 5 bases, with 17 bases lying between them. Germline lookup yields CDR1 GTSNPN and CDR2 SVGIG (reference sequence).

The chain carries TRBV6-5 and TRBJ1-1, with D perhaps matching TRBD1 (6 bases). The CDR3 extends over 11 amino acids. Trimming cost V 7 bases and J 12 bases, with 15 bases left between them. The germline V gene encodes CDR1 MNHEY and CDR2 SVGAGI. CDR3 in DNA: TGTGCCAGCATCGGACAGATTATTCCTTTCTTT. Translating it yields CASIGQIIPFF.

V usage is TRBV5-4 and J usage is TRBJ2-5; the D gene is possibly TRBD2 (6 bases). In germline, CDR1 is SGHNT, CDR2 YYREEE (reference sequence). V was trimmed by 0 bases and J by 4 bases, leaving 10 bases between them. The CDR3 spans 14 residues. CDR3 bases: TGTGCCAGCAGCTTGGAACTAGCCCCAGAGACCCAGTACTTC. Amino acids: CASSLELAPETQYF.

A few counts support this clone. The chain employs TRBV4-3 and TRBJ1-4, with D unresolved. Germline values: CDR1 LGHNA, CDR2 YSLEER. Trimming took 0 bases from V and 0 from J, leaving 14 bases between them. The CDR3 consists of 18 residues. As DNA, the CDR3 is TGCGCCAGCAGCCAAGAACAGATTCCCGTTGCAACTAATGAAAAACTGTTTTTT. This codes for CASSQEQIPVATNEKLFF.

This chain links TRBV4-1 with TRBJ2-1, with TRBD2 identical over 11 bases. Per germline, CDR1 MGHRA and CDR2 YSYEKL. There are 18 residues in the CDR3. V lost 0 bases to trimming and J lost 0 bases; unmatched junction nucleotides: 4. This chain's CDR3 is CASSQDISGRASYNEQFF. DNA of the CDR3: TGCGCCAGCAGCCAAGATATTAGCGGGAGGGCCTCCTACAATGAGCAGTTCTTC.

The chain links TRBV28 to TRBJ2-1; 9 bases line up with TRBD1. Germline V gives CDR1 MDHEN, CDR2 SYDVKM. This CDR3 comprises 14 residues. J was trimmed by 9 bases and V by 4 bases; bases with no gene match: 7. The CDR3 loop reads CASSSGQGITEQFF. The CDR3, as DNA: TGTGCCAGCAGTTCGGGACAGGGTATCACTGAGCAGTTCTTC.

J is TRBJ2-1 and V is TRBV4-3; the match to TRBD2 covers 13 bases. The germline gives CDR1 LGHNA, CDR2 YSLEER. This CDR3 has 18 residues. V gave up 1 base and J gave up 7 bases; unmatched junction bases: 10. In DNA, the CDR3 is TGCGCCAGCAGCCAAGCTACTAGCGGGAGGGCCGCGTGGAATGAGCAGTTCTTC. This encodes CASSQATSGRAAWNEQFF.

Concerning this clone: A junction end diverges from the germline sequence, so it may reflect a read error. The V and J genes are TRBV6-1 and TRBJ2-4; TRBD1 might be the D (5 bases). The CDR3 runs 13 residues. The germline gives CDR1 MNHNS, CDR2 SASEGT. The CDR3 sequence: CASGVAGKNSQYF. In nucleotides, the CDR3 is TGTGCCAGTGGCGTGGCAGGGAAGAACAGTCAGTACTTC.

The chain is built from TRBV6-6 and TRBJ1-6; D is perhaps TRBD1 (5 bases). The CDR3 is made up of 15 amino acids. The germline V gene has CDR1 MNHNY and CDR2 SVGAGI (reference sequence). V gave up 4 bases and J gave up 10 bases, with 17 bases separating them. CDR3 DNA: TGTGCCAGCAGTTCAGCCCCAGGGATGGGGTCACCCCTCCACTTT. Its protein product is CASSSAPGMGSPLHF.

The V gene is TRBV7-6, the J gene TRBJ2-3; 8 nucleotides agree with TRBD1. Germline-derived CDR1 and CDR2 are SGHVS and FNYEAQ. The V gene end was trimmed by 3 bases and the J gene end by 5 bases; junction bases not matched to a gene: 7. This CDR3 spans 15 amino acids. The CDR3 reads CASSLSQGVGDTQYF. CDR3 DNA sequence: TGTGCCAGCAGCTTGTCACAGGGGGTGGGAGATACGCAGTATTTT.

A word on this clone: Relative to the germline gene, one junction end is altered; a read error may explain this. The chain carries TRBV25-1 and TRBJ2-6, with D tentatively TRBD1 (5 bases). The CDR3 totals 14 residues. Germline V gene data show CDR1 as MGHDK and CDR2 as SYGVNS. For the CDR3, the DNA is TGTGCCAGCCGCTACGATCGTGGGGCCAACGGCCTGACTTTC. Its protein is CASRYDRGANGLTF.

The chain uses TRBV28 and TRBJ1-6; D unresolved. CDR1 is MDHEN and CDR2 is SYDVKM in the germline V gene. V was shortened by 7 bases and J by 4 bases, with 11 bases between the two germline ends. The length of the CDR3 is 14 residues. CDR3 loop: CASITGGYNSPLHF. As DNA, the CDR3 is TGTGCCAGCATCACGGGTGGGTATAATTCACCCCTCCACTTT. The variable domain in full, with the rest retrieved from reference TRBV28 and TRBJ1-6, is DVKVTQSSRYLVKRTGEKVFLECVQDMDHENMFWYRQDPGLGLRLIYFSYDVKMKEKGDIPEGYSVSREKKERFSLILESASTNQTSMYLCASITGGYNSPLHFGNGTRLTVT.

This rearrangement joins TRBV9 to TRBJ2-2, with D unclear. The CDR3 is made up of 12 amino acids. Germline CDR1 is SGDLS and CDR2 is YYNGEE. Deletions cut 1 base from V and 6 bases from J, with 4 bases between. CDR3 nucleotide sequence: TGTGCCAGCAGCGTACTTGCCGGGGAGCTGTTTTTT. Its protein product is CASSVLAGELFF.

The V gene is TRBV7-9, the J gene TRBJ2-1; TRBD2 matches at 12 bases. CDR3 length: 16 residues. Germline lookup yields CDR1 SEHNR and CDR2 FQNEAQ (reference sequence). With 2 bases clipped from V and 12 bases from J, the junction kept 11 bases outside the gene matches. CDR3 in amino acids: CASSLSASGGGMVQFF. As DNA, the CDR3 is TGTGCCAGCAGCTTATCCGCTAGCGGGGGGGGAATGGTGCAGTTCTTC.

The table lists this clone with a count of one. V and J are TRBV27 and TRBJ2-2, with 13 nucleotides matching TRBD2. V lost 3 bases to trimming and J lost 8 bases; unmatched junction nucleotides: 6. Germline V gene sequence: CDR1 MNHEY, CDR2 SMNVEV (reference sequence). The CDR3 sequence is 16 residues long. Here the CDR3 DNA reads TGTGCCAGCAGTTTCCGGACTAGCGGGAGCCCTGGGGAGCTGTTTTTT. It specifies CASSFRTSGSPGELFF.

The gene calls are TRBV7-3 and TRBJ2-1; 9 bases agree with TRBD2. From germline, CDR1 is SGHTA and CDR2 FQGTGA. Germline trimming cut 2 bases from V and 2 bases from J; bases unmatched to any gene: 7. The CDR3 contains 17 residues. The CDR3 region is CASSLEGSGRPYNEQFF. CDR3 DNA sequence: TGTGCCAGCAGCTTAGAGGGTAGCGGGAGACCCTACAATGAGCAGTTCTTC. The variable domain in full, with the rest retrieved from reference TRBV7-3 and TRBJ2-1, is GAGVSQTPSNKVTEKGKYVELRCDPISGHTALYWYRQSLGQGPEFLIYFQGTGAADDSGLPNDRFFAVRPEGSVSTLKIQRTERGDSAVYLCASSLEGSGRPYNEQFFGPGTRLTVL.